These 30 T cell receptor beta chains came from one sample sequenced in a study of CD8+ T cells in alopecia areata (dated by TCRdb to 2017 to 2018). Taken with the paper, the label for time point translates to: baseline before oral tofacitinib. The library came from the immunoSEQ multiplex PCR assay. RNA was extracted from all samples and reverse transcribed into cDNA as template for TCR sequencing. Not all clones reach the TCRdb copy of this immuneACCESS table, which keeps in-frame sequences only. Checked studies attribute under half of the gap to unresolved V genes and leave the rest unexplained. Across this sample there are over 120,000 clones, with around 49% seen only once. The ten largest clonotypes hold over 0.75% of the sample. Source: CD4+ T cells sorted from blood, taken at week 0. The source of these receptors is a human donor with alopecia areata.

The chain couples TRBV2 to TRBJ2-7; D not resolved. The CDR3 contains 14 residues. V was cut by 2 bases and J by 4 bases, with 12 bases left in between. Germline CDR1 and CDR2: SNHLY and FYNNEI. The CDR3 DNA reads as TGTGCCAGCAGTGAAAAGCCGGATGGGTACGAGCAGTACTTC. Its protein is CASSEKPDGYEQYF.

This chain links TRBV5-1 with TRBJ2-7; possible D gene TRBD2, 5 bases. With 0 bases removed from V and 5 bases from J, the gap between germline ends came to 12 bases. Per germline, CDR1 SGHRS and CDR2 YFSETQ. The CDR3 length is 14 residues. CDR3 protein: CASSLAGAGDEQYF. DNA of the CDR3: TGCGCCAGCAGCTTGGCTGGAGCCGGGGACGAGCAGTACTTC.

The chain combines TRBV14 with TRBJ1-1; D is unresolved. The CDR3 totals 13 residues. Trimming stripped 2 bases from V and 0 bases from J, with 4 bases between. The germline V gene has CDR1 SGHDN and CDR2 FVKESK. The CDR3 region is CASSQSVNTEAFF. As DNA, the CDR3 is TGTGCCAGCAGCCAAAGTGTGAACACTGAAGCTTTCTTT. The entire variable domain, with the rest obtained from reference TRBV14 and TRBJ1-1, is as follows: EAGVTQFPSHSVIEKGQTVTLRCDPISGHDNLYWYRRVMGKEIKFLLHFVKESKQDESGMPNNRFLAERTGGTYSTLKVQPAELEDSGVYFCASSQSVNTEAFFGQGTRLTVV.

This clone was seen a handful of times. This chain joins TRBV30 and TRBJ2-5, with 8 bases fitting TRBD2. The CDR3 totals 15 residues. CDR1 GTSNPN and CDR2 SVGIG come from the germline V gene (reference sequence). V lost 1 base, J lost 7 bases, and 11 bases stayed unmatched. The CDR3 loop is CAWSALAGPYGTQYF. CDR3 DNA sequence: TGTGCCTGGAGTGCTCTAGCGGGTCCATATGGGACCCAGTACTTC.

In this sample, this clone turned up a few times. J is TRBJ2-3 and V is TRBV19; 11 bases match TRBD2. V was clipped by 5 bases and J by 8 bases; unmatched bases: 9. CDR1 is LNHDA, CDR2 SQIVND, per germline (reference sequence). This CDR3 comprises 15 residues. CDR3 in amino acids: CASSPTTSGTGTQYF. The CDR3, as DNA: TGTGCCAGTAGTCCGACGACTAGCGGGACGGGTACGCAGTATTTT.

In DNA form, the CDR3 reads TGTGCCTGGACTGCGGACAGAAGAGAGACCCAGTACTTC. It codes for CAWTADRRETQYF. The chain employs TRBV30 and TRBJ2-5, with TRBD1 as a possible D gene (6 bases). CDR3 size: 13 residues. Germline CDR1 is GTSNPN and CDR2 is SVGIG (reference sequence). Deletions cut 4 bases from V and 4 bases from J, with 13 bases between.

The chain is built from TRBV29-1 and TRBJ2-5; 9 bases align to TRBD1. The CDR3 covers 15 residues. With V trimmed by 4 bases and J by 4 bases, 10 bases remained unmatched. Germline lookup yields CDR1 SQVTM and CDR2 ANQGSEA. CDR3 sequence (DNA): TGCAGCGTTGGCTCGGGGACAGGGATTCGAGAGACCCAGTACTTC. Residues: CSVGSGTGIRETQYF.

This clone has more than one count but fewer than ten. CDR3 amino acids: CASSWTGRQETQYF. The CDR3 DNA sequence: TGTGCCAGCAGCTGGACAGGGCGACAGGAGACCCAGTACTTC. V gene TRBV5-6 combines with J gene TRBJ2-5; the match to TRBD1 covers 8 bases. With 3 bases clipped from V and 5 bases from J, the junction kept 6 bases outside the gene matches. Germline V gene sequence: CDR1 SGHDT, CDR2 YYEEEE. The length of the CDR3 is 14 residues. The entire variable domain, with the rest obtained from reference TRBV5-6 and TRBJ2-5, is as follows: DAGVTQSPTHLIKTRGQQVTLRCSPKSGHDTVSWYQQALGQGPQFIFQYYEEEERQRGNFPDRFSGHQFPNYSSELNVNALLLGDSALYLCASSWTGRQETQYFGPGTRLLVL.

The chain has TRBV30 and TRBJ1-5; D is uncertain. The CDR3 extends over 14 amino acids. The germline CDR1 and CDR2 sequences are GTSNPN and SVGIG (reference sequence). The V end lost 0 bases, the J end lost 6 bases, and 12 bases lay between the germline ends. For the CDR3, the DNA is TGTGCCTGGAGTGTAGATAGTCTGGGTCAGCCCCAGCATTTT. This codes for CAWSVDSLGQPQHF.

V gene TRBV30 combines with J gene TRBJ2-3, with 10 bases lining up with TRBD2. J gave up 2 bases and V 3 bases, and 8 bases lay outside the gene matches. The length of the CDR3 is 16 residues. The germline V gene has CDR1 GTSNPN and CDR2 SVGIG (reference sequence). The CDR3 loop reads CAWRWTSGQLTDTQYF. As DNA, the CDR3 is TGTGCCTGGAGATGGACTAGCGGACAGCTCACAGATACGCAGTATTTT.

The chain has TRBV4-3 and TRBJ1-4, with D unclear. This CDR3 is 13 amino acids long. Trimming pared 4 bases from V and 13 bases from J, leaving 16 bases between. The germline V gene has CDR1 LGHNA and CDR2 YSLEER. The CDR3 region is CASSLDGVAGLFF. The CDR3 coding sequence is TGCGCCAGCAGCCTCGATGGGGTCGCGGGACTGTTTTTT.

This rearrangement joins TRBV21-1 to TRBJ1-5. TRBV21-1 is listed as a pseudogene. CDR3 length: 11 amino acids. CDR3 nucleotides: TGTGCCAGCGGTGGCGGACAGCCCCAGCATTTT. Protein: CASGGGQPQHF.

In its sample, this clone was seen many times. The chain links TRBV5-6 to TRBJ2-6, with 7 positions matching TRBD2. The junction had 4 bases not matched to a gene; V was cut back by 2 bases and J by 17 bases. The CDR3 is 11 residues long. Germline CDR1 SGHDT, CDR2 YYEEEE. The CDR3: CASSFGAGMTF. The CDR3 DNA is TGTGCCAGCAGCTTTGGAGCGGGAATGACTTTC.

Written as DNA, the CDR3 is TGTGCCTGGTCCAAACAGGGGTATGGCTACACCTTC. Protein sequence: CAWSKQGYGYTF. This chain links TRBV30 with TRBJ1-2; 7 bases align to TRBD1. The CDR3 extends over 12 amino acids. J gave up 5 bases and V 5 bases, and 5 bases lay outside the gene matches. Per germline, CDR1 GTSNPN and CDR2 SVGIG (reference sequence). The variable domain in full, completed from reference TRBV30 and TRBJ1-2, reads SQTIHQWPATLVQPVGSPLSLECTVEGTSNPNLYWYRQAAGRGLQLLFYSVGIGQISSEVPQNLSASRPQDRQFILSSKKLLLSDSGFYLCAWSKQGYGYTFGSGTRLTVV.

The genes are TRBV29-1 and TRBJ2-5; 12 nucleotides line up with TRBD2. There are 13 residues in the CDR3. Germline V lookup: CDR1 SQVTM, CDR2 ANQGSEA. V lost 6 bases and J lost 6; bases outside the gene matches: 5. The CDR3 is CSVDLAGGQTQYF. As DNA, the CDR3 is TGCAGCGTAGATCTAGCGGGAGGGCAGACCCAGTACTTC.

The chain combines TRBV5-5 with TRBJ2-5; possible D gene TRBD2, 5 bases. The CDR3 spans 17 residues. CDR1 is SGHKS and CDR2 is YYEKEE in the germline V gene (reference sequence). V lost 1 base and J lost 2, with 18 bases in between. The CDR3 is CASSLLPSGLIQETQYF. For the CDR3, the DNA is TGTGCCAGCAGCTTGTTGCCCAGCGGCCTCATTCAAGAGACCCAGTACTTC.

In its sample, this clone was seen once. The chain links TRBV30 to TRBJ2-2; D may correspond to TRBD1 or TRBD2 (6 bases each). CDR1 and CDR2 from the germline V gene are GTSNPN and SVGIG (reference sequence). The CDR3 sequence is 14 residues long. Trimming removed 0 bases at V and 6 bases at J, with 11 bases between. The CDR3 protein is CAWSVGGTPGELFF. CDR3 nucleotide sequence: TGTGCCTGGAGTGTAGGAGGGACACCCGGGGAGCTGTTTTTT.

The chain joins TRBV7-8 to TRBJ2-7; D is uncertain. This CDR3 is 14 amino acids long. With 5 bases removed from V and 2 bases from J, the gap between germline ends came to 13 bases. Germline V gene data show CDR1 as SGHVS and CDR2 as FQNEAQ. The CDR3 spells CASSRASETYEQYF. The CDR3 region has the DNA TGTGCCAGCAGCAGAGCCTCGGAAACCTACGAGCAGTACTTC.

This clone was seen a single time. The chain links TRBV29-1 to TRBJ2-3; maybe TRBD1 (8 bases). This CDR3 comprises 15 residues. V was trimmed by 3 bases and J by 0 bases, leaving 13 bases between them. The germline gives CDR1 SQVTM, CDR2 ANQGSEA. The CDR3 protein is CSVDGGTGSTDTQYF. DNA of the CDR3: TGCAGCGTTGACGGGGGGACAGGTAGCACAGATACGCAGTATTTT.

The chain joins TRBV5-1 to TRBJ1-5, with D hard to call. The CDR3 is 15 residues long. Germline-derived CDR1 and CDR2 are SGHRS and YFSETQ. V was cut by 0 bases and J by 0 bases, with 7 bases left in between. Here the CDR3 DNA reads TGCGCCAGCAGCTTGGCTGGGTATAGCAATCAGCCCCAGCATTTT. Protein product: CASSLAGYSNQPQHF.

The table lists this clone with a few counts. This chain links TRBV2 with TRBJ2-1; 11 bases match TRBD1. The trim removed 6 bases at V and 9 bases at J, leaving 4 bases unmatched. The CDR3 has 13 residues. CDR1 is SNHLY, CDR2 FYNNEI, per germline. The DNA for the CDR3 is TGTGCCAGCAGGGGGACAGGGGGAAGTGAGCAGTTCTTC. Amino acids: CASRGTGGSEQFF.

With regard to this clone: Other nucleotide sequences in the sample specify the same CDR3. The V call is TRBV7-2, the J call TRBJ2-3, with D possibly TRBD1 on 5 matching bases. V was clipped by 0 bases and J by 4 bases, with 5 bases between them. The CDR3 totals 13 residues. CDR1 and CDR2 from the germline V gene are SGHTA and FQGNSA. The CDR3 loop reads CASSLAGADTQYF. CDR3 DNA sequence: TGTGCCAGCAGCTTAGCAGGGGCAGATACGCAGTATTTT.

This clone was seen only a few times. V gene TRBV7-2 combines with J gene TRBJ1-2; 8 nucleotides align to TRBD1. V trimming: 6 bases; J trimming: 6 bases; junction bases outside the gene matches: 12. Germline CDR1 is SGHTA and CDR2 is FQGNSA. The CDR3 covers 15 residues. DNA for the CDR3: TGTGCCAGCAGTAATCGACAGGGGCCGACCCATGGCTACACCTTC. This translates into CASSNRQGPTHGYTF.

Turning to this clone: The same CDR3 arises from other DNA sequences in this sample as well. In DNA form, the CDR3 reads TGTGCCAGCAGCCTACAGGGGAACACTGAAGCTTTCTTT. Its translation: CASSLQGNTEAFF. The chain joins TRBV7-9 to TRBJ1-1; D may be TRBD1 (6 bases). The CDR3 has 13 amino acids. Germline CDR1 is SEHNR and CDR2 is FQNEAQ (reference sequence). Trimming left V 5 bases short and J 1 base short, with 8 bases between.

The chain carries TRBV29-1 and TRBJ2-3; D possibly matches TRBD1 or TRBD2 (5 bases each). The length of the CDR3 is 14 residues. V lost 5 bases, J lost 4 bases, and 16 bases lay in between. The germline CDR1 and CDR2 sequences are SQVTM and ANQGSEA. CDR3 sequence (DNA): TGCAGCGTTTACGGGACCCAGAGCCCAGATACGCAGTATTTT. It codes for CSVYGTQSPDTQYF.

This clone was recorded a few times. The V call is TRBV28, the J call TRBJ1-3; D is possibly TRBD1 (5 bases). This CDR3 is built from 14 residues. Germline CDR1 MDHEN, CDR2 SYDVKM. The ends were cut back, 7 bases at V and 3 bases at J, with 13 bases in the middle. The CDR3 spells CASKDGAHGNTIYF. The DNA of the CDR3 is TGTGCCAGCAAGGACGGGGCCCATGGAAACACCATATATTTT.

The chain combines TRBV4-1 with TRBJ1-5; maybe TRBD1 (5 bases). Germline V gene sequence: CDR1 MGHRA, CDR2 YSYEKL. Trimming took off 1 base at V and 1 base at J, with 5 bases between the two ends. The CDR3 spans 14 residues. The CDR3 sequence: CASSQGQSNQPQHF. In DNA form, the CDR3 reads TGCGCCAGCAGCCAAGGACAGAGCAATCAGCCCCAGCATTTT.

This clone showed up just a few times. The V gene is TRBV6-5, the J gene TRBJ2-7; 9 positions match TRBD1. The CDR3 loop spans 14 amino acids. In germline, CDR1 is MNHEY, CDR2 SVGAGI. V shed 5 bases and J 5 bases; nucleotides not matched to a gene: 7. The CDR3 protein is CASSLGTGRDEQYF. The CDR3 bases are TGTGCCAGCAGTCTTGGGACAGGGAGAGACGAGCAGTACTTC.

The chain is built from TRBV10-3 and TRBJ2-5, with 8 positions matching TRBD2. The CDR3 extends over 15 amino acids. Germline-derived CDR1 and CDR2 are ENHRY and SYGVKD. The J segment lost 4 bases and the V segment lost 10 bases, leaving 14 bases of the junction unmatched. The CDR3 protein is CATQGSGSPPETQYF. CDR3 DNA: TGTGCCACTCAGGGAAGCGGGAGCCCCCCAGAGACCCAGTACTTC.

This clone turned up a few times. The chain recombines TRBV30 with TRBJ2-1, with D possibly being TRBD2 (7 bases). The germline V gene encodes CDR1 GTSNPN and CDR2 SVGIG (reference sequence). The CDR3 is 15 residues long. The V and J ends lost 2 bases and 10 bases respectively, with 21 bases between them. The CDR3 sequence: CAWSFTGREYLEQFF. As DNA, the CDR3 is TGTGCCTGGAGTTTTACAGGGAGGGAGTATTTGGAGCAGTTCTTC.